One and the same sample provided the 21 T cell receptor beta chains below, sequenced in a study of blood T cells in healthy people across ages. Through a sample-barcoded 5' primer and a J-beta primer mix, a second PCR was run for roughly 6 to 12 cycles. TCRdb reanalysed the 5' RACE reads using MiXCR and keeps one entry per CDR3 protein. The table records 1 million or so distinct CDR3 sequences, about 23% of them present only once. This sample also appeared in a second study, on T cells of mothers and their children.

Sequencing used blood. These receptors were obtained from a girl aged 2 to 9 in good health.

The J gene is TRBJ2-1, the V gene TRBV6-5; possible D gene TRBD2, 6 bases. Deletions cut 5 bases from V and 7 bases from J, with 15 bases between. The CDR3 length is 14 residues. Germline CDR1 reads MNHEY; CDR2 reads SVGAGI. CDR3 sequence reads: CASSTRRGSNEQFF. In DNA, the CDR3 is TGTGCCAGCAGTACTAGGCGGGGATCGAATGAGCAGTTCTTC.

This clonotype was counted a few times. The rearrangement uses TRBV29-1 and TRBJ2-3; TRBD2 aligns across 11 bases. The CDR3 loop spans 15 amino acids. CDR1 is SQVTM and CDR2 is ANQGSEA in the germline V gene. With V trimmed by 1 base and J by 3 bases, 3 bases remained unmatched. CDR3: CSVEVAGGHTDTQYF. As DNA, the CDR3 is TGCAGCGTTGAAGTAGCGGGAGGGCATACAGATACGCAGTATTTT.

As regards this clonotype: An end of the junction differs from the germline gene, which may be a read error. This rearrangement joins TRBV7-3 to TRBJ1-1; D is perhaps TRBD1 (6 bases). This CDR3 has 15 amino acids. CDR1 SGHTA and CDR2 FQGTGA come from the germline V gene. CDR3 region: CASSLGGAMNTEASF. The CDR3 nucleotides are TGTGCCAGCAGCTTGGGGGGCGCAATGAACACTGAAGCTTCCTTT.

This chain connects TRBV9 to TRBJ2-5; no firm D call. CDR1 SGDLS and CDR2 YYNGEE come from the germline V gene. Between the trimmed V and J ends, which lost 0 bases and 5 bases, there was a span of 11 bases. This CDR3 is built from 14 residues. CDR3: CASSVGFERETQYF. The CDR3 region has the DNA TGTGCCAGCAGCGTAGGATTTGAGAGGGAGACCCAGTACTTC.

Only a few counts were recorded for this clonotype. CDR3 loop: CASSDGEGLYEQYF. The CDR3 nucleotides are TGTGCCAGCAGCGACGGGGAGGGGCTGTACGAGCAGTACTTC. The chain links TRBV25-1 to TRBJ2-7; 7 nucleotides line up with TRBD2. The germline V gene encodes CDR1 MGHDK and CDR2 SYGVNS. V was clipped by 6 bases and J by 4 bases; unmatched bases: 9. The CDR3 runs to 14 residues.

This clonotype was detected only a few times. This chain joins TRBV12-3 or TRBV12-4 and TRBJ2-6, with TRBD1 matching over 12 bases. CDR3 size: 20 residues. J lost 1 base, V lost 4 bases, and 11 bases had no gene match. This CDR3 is CASSSRLRDRGPSGANVLTF. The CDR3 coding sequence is TGTGCCAGCAGTTCACGCCTTAGGGACAGGGGGCCTTCTGGGGCCAACGTCCTGACTTTC.

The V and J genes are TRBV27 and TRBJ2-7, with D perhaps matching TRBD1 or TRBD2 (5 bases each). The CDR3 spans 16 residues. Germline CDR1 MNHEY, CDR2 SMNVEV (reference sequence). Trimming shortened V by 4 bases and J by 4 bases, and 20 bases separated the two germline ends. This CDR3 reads CASSSSRGGDSYEQYF. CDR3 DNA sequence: TGTGCCAGCAGTTCCTCGAGGGGTGGGGATAGTTACGAGCAGTACTTC.

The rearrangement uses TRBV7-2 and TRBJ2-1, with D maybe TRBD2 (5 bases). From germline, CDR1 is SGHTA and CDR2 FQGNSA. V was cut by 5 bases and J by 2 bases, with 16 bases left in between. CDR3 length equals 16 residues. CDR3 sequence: CASSPQPAGTYNEQFF. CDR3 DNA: TGTGCCAGCAGCCCCCAGCCGGCGGGCACCTACAATGAGCAGTTCTTC.

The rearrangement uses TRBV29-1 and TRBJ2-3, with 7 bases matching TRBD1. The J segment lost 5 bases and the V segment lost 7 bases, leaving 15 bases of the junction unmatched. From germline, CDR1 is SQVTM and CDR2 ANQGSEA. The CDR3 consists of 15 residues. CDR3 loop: CSGYDREGALDTQYF. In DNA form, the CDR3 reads TGCAGCGGATACGACAGGGAAGGGGCCCTAGATACGCAGTATTTT.

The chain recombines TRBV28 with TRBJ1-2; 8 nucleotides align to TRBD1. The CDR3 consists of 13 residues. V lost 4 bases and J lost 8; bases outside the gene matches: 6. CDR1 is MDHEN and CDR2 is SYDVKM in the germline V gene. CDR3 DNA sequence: TGTGCCAGCAGTTCTCAGACAGGGGAGGGCTACACCTTC. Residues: CASSSQTGEGYTF.

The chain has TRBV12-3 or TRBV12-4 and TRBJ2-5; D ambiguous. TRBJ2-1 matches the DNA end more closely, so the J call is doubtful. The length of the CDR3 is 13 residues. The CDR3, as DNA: TGTGCCAGCACTACGGGTAGGGACAATGAGCAGTTCTTC. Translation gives CASTTGRDNEQFF.

The CDR3 protein is CSGGNHPYEQYF. The CDR3 DNA is TGCAGCGGAGGTAACCACCCCTACGAGCAGTACTTC. This chain uses TRBV29-1 with TRBJ2-7; D not resolved. V was pared by 7 bases and J by 2 bases, with 12 bases between. The germline V gene encodes CDR1 SQVTM and CDR2 ANQGSEA. This CDR3 comprises 12 residues.

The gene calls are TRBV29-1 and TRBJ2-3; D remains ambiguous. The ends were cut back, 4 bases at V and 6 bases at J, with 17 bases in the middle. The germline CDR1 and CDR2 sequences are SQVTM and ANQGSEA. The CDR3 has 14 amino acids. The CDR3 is CSVVSRVKLDTQYF. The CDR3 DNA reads TGCAGCGTTGTCTCTAGGGTTAAATTGGATACGCAGTATTTT.

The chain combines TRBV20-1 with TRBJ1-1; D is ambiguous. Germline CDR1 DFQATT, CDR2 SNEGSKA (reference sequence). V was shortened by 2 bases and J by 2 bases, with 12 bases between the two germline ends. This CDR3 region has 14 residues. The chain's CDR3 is CSARSGELNTEAFF. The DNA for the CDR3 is TGCAGTGCTAGATCCGGGGAACTAAACACTGAAGCTTTCTTT.

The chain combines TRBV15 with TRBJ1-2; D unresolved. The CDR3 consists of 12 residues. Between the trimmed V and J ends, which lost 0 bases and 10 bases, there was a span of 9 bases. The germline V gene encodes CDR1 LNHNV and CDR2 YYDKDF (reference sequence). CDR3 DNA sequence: TGTGCCACCAGCAGAGATAGACTTTACTACACCTTC. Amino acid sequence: CATSRDRLYYTF.

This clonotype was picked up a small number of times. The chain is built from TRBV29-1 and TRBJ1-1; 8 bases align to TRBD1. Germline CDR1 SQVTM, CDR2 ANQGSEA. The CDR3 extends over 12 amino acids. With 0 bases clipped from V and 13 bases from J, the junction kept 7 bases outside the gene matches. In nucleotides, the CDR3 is TGCAGCGTTGAAGAAAACTCCGGGACAGGTTTCTTT. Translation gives CSVEENSGTGFF. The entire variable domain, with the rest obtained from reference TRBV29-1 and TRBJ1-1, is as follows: SAVISQKPSRDICQRGTSLTIQCQVDSQVTMMFWYRQQPGQSLTLIATANQGSEATYESGFVIDKFPISRPNLTFSTLTVSNMSPEDSSIYLCSVEENSGTGFFGQGTRLTVV.

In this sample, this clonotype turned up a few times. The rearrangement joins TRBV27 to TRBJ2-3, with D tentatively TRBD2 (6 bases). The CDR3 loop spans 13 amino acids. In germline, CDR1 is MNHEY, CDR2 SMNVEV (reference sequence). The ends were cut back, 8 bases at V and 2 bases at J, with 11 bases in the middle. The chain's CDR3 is CASRLVDTDTQYF. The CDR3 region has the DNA TGTGCCAGCCGACTAGTTGACACAGATACGCAGTATTTT.

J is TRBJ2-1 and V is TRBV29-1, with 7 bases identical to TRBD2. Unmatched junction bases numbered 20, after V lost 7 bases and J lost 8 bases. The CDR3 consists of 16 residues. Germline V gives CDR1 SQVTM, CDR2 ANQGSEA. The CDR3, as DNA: TGCAGCGGCAAAATCCCCCGGGACTACCAGAGGGATGAGCAGTTCTTC. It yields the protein CSGKIPRDYQRDEQFF.

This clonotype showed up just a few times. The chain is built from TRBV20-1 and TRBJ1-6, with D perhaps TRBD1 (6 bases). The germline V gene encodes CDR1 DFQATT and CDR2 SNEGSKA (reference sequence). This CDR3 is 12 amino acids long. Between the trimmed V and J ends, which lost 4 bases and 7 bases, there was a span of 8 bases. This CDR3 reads CSAIGQNSPLHF. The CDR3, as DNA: TGCAGTGCTATTGGACAGAATTCACCCCTCCACTTT.

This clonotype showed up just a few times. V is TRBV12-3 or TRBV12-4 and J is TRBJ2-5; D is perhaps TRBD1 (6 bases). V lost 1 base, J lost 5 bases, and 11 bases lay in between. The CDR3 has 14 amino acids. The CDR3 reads CASSLGQVVETQYF. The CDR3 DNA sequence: TGTGCCAGCAGTTTAGGACAGGTGGTGGAGACCCAGTACTTC.

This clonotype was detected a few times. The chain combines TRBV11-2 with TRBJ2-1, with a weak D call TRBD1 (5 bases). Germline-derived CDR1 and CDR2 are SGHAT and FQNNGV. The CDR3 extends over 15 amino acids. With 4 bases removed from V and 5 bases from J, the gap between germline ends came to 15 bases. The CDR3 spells CASSSDHRYNNEQFF. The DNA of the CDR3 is TGTGCCAGCAGCTCAGATCACAGGTACAACAATGAGCAGTTCTTC.